This TCR beta chain was retrieved from a study of CD8+ T cells in alopecia areata. Study-level findings and limits: Within the top 100, expanded CD8+ clones significantly decreased with tofacitinib, as did scalp clonality.

The treatment was: oral pan-JAK inhibitor, 5-10 mg twice daily. Lesional scalp punch biopsies and peripheral blood were collected from alopecia areata patients. A FACSAria was used to sort CD4+ and CD8+ T cells. These cells came from PBMCs. After isolation, RNA underwent reverse transcription to generate cDNA as the sequencing template. Sequenced by immunoSEQ multiplex PCR; TCRdb stores in-frame clones only, minus some. The sample has approximately 280,000 clones; 55% to 75% are singletons. After removal of 6 bases from V and 2 bases from J, the junction contained 6 bases not matched to a gene. CDR1 and CDR2 (germline): SQVTM, ANQGSEA. This CDR3 is built from 13 residues. On this clone itself: The antigen remains undetermined.

The specimen comprised CD4+ T cells sorted from blood, sampled at week 24, from a patient treated with tofacitinib. V is TRBV29-1 and J is TRBJ2-5, with 7 bases fitting TRBD1. This clonotype was sampled from a human donor with alopecia areata. CDR3 in amino acids: CSVSPGQQETQYF. The CDR3 nucleotides are TGCAGCGTGTCTCCGGGACAGCAAGAGACCCAGTACTTC.